The 21 T cell receptor beta chains presented below share a single source sample, sequenced in a study of blood T cell repertoires in COVID-19. Generated by immunoSEQ multiplex PCR, the TCRdb table keeps only in-frame clones and is missing some. The sample lists about 64,000 clones; 80% to 90% were seen once. Sequencing used peripheral blood. Receptors originate from a woman aged 60-75 years with acute or convalescent COVID-19.

The chain combines TRBV5-6 with TRBJ1-2; 10 positions agree with TRBD1. Germline CDR1 and CDR2: SGHDT and YYEEEE. Trimming removed 4 bases from V and 0 bases from J; junction bases left unmatched: 3. This CDR3 is 15 amino acids long. The CDR3 sequence: CASSLGTGANYGYTF. In DNA form, the CDR3 reads TGTGCCAGCAGCCTCGGGACAGGGGCTAACTATGGCTACACCTTC.

This chain joins TRBV4-1 and TRBJ2-1; 8 bases line up with TRBD2. Germline V CDR1 and CDR2: MGHRA, YSYEKL. V lost 1 base, J lost 9 bases, and 8 bases stayed unmatched. The length of the CDR3 is 15 residues. CDR3 bases: TGCGCCAGCAGCCAAGTATCACTAGCGGCGGGTGAGCAGTTCTTC. Its protein product is CASSQVSLAAGEQFF.

This clone has just a few counts. CDR3 DNA: TGTGCCAGCAGCTTAGAGGGAGCGACTAGCGGGGTAGAGACCCAGTACTTC. Amino acids: CASSLEGATSGVETQYF. This chain joins TRBV11-2 and TRBJ2-5, with 11 bases lining up with TRBD2. V lost 0 bases, J lost 4 bases, and 7 bases stayed unmatched. The germline V gene has CDR1 SGHAT and CDR2 FQNNGV. This CDR3 is 17 amino acids long.

This chain joins TRBV5-1 and TRBJ2-5; possible D gene TRBD2, 5 bases. The germline V gene encodes CDR1 SGHRS and CDR2 YFSETQ. The CDR3 is 11 residues long. The V end was cut by 7 bases, the J end by 1 base, with 5 bases between. The CDR3 DNA reads TGCGCCAGCCGGGGCCAAGAGACCCAGTACTTC. It specifies CASRGQETQYF.

The chain recombines TRBV27 with TRBJ1-1; 8 bases map to TRBD1. V lost 3 bases to trimming and J lost 1 base; unmatched junction nucleotides: 1. CDR1 and CDR2 (germline): MNHEY, SMNVEV (reference sequence). The CDR3 is 14 residues long. CDR3 sequence reads: CASSFQGANTEAFF. The CDR3 nucleotides read TGTGCCAGCAGTTTTCAGGGGGCGAACACTGAAGCTTTCTTT.

V and J are TRBV12-3 or TRBV12-4 and TRBJ2-1; D is possibly TRBD2 (5 bases). This CDR3 spans 13 amino acids. With 8 bases removed from V and 9 bases from J, the gap between germline ends came to 17 bases. CDR3 amino acids: CASAGQAASEQFF. Written as DNA, the CDR3 is TGTGCCAGCGCAGGTCAAGCGGCTAGTGAGCAGTTCTTC.

The V and J genes are TRBV27 and TRBJ1-6; D is possibly TRBD1 (5 bases). The germline V gene has CDR1 MNHEY and CDR2 SMNVEV (reference sequence). The CDR3 has 17 amino acids. V was cut by 4 bases and J by 7 bases, with 20 bases left in between. Here the CDR3 DNA reads TGTGCCAGCAGTTCGCCCCGTTGGATTAAGGGGAATTCACCCCTCCACTTT. This gives the protein CASSSPRWIKGNSPLHF.

The chain links TRBV27 to TRBJ1-1, with D perhaps matching TRBD1 (5 bases). Per germline, CDR1 MNHEY and CDR2 SMNVEV (reference sequence). The CDR3 loop spans 14 amino acids. The V end was cut by 3 bases, the J end by 3 bases, with 11 bases between. The CDR3 loop is CASSFGGGYTEAFF. The CDR3 DNA is TGTGCCAGCAGTTTCGGCGGGGGATACACTGAAGCTTTCTTT.

The rearrangement joins TRBV27 to TRBJ1-2, with D possibly matching TRBD1 (5 bases). This CDR3 is built from 13 residues. The V end lost 4 bases, the J end lost 2 bases, and 8 bases lay between the germline ends. Looked up from germline, CDR1 is MNHEY and CDR2 is SMNVEV (reference sequence). The CDR3 spells CASSWAGNYGYTF. Here the CDR3 DNA reads TGTGCCAGCAGTTGGGCAGGGAACTATGGCTACACCTTC.

The V and J genes are TRBV29-1 and TRBJ2-1; D may be TRBD1 (6 bases). CDR3 length equals 13 residues. Germline V gene lookup returns CDR1 SQVTM and CDR2 ANQGSEA. Trimming pared 7 bases from V and 7 bases from J, leaving 17 bases between. CDR3 sequence reads: CSAQNYRDNEQFF. DNA of the CDR3: TGCAGCGCCCAAAACTACAGGGATAATGAGCAGTTCTTC.

This chain uses TRBV9 with TRBJ2-3, with D tentatively TRBD2 (7 bases). With 4 bases removed from V and 6 bases from J, the gap between germline ends came to 15 bases. In germline, CDR1 is SGDLS, CDR2 YYNGEE. The CDR3 consists of 14 residues. The CDR3 reads CASSSWGGADTQYF. The CDR3 nucleotides read TGTGCCAGCAGCTCGTGGGGGGGGGCGGATACGCAGTATTTT.

V is TRBV29-1 and J is TRBJ2-6, with D maybe TRBD2 (5 bases). Germline values: CDR1 SQVTM, CDR2 ANQGSEA. Deletions cut 6 bases from V and 4 bases from J, with 10 bases between. The CDR3 has 13 amino acids. The DNA for the CDR3 is TGCAGCGTGAGGGTATCGGGGGCCAACGTCCTGACTTTC. Protein: CSVRVSGANVLTF.

The chain couples TRBV6-1 to TRBJ2-4, with 7 bases lining up with TRBD2. The germline V gene has CDR1 MNHNS and CDR2 SASEGT. Trimming removed 7 bases from V and 6 bases from J; junction bases left unmatched: 12. The length of the CDR3 is 15 residues. Here the CDR3 DNA reads TGTGCCAGCAACCTTAAGGGAGGGCCGTCAAACATTCAGTACTTC. Amino acids: CASNLKGGPSNIQYF.

The DNA for the CDR3 is TGTGCCAGCAGAGGACAGGGGAAGGTGAATCAGCCCCAGCATTTT. Amino acids: CASRGQGKVNQPQHF. The chain employs TRBV6-6 and TRBJ1-5; the match to TRBD1 covers 9 bases. Germline V lookup: CDR1 MNHNY, CDR2 SVGAGI (reference sequence). The V segment lost 6 bases and the J segment 4 bases; nucleotides outside the gene matches: 7. The CDR3 is made up of 15 amino acids.

This sequence joins TRBV7-3 and TRBJ2-1; 11 nucleotides line up with TRBD2. The germline gives CDR1 SGHTA, CDR2 FQGTGA. J gave up 8 bases and V 3 bases, and 3 bases lay outside the gene matches. The length of the CDR3 is 14 residues. The CDR3 loop reads CASSFSGGDYEQFF. DNA of the CDR3: TGTGCCAGCAGCTTTAGCGGGGGGGACTATGAGCAGTTCTTC.

The V and J genes are TRBV6-1 and TRBJ1-2; tentatively, D is TRBD1 (5 bases). This CDR3 has 14 residues. Germline CDR1 is MNHNS and CDR2 is SASEGT. Deletions cut 2 bases from V and 7 bases from J, with 14 bases between. The CDR3 is CASSEFRDSRGYTF. CDR3 nucleotides: TGTGCCAGCAGTGAATTTCGAGACAGCCGTGGCTACACCTTC.

This chain connects TRBV6-4 to TRBJ2-3; tentatively, D is TRBD2 (7 bases). CDR3 length: 14 residues. V was shortened by 10 bases and J by 6 bases, with 20 bases between the two germline ends. CDR1 is MRHNA and CDR2 is SNTAGT in the germline V gene. The CDR3 here is CATSHGGGSDTQYF. The CDR3 region has the DNA TGTGCCACTTCGCATGGGGGGGGCTCCGATACGCAGTATTTT.

This sequence joins TRBV9 and TRBJ2-7; the match to TRBD1 covers 9 bases. This CDR3 comprises 14 residues. The J segment lost 4 bases and the V segment lost 0 bases, leaving 2 bases of the junction unmatched. CDR1 and CDR2 (germline): SGDLS, YYNGEE. The CDR3 DNA is TGTGCCAGCAGCGTAGAACAGGGGGCATACGAGCAGTACTTC. As protein: CASSVEQGAYEQYF.

This chain connects TRBV19 to TRBJ1-5, with D perhaps matching TRBD1 (6 bases). V lost 7 bases and J lost 4, with 14 bases in between. Per the germline V gene, CDR1 is LNHDA and CDR2 is SQIVND (reference sequence). The CDR3 runs 14 residues. CDR3 DNA: TGTGCCAGTACCACAGGGAACTTTAATCAGCCCCAGCATTTT. This translates into CASTTGNFNQPQHF.

This chain uses TRBV10-2 with TRBJ1-6, with D hard to call. Germline CDR1 and CDR2: WSHSY and SAAADI. CDR3 size: 11 residues. The V gene lost 6 bases and the J gene lost 18 bases, with 15 bases spanning the gap. In nucleotides, the CDR3 is TGCGCCAGCAGCTCCGGGTTTCTAACCCACTTT. This codes for CASSSGFLTHF.

This clone turned up a few times. This sequence joins TRBV5-1 and TRBJ2-1; 11 positions agree with TRBD2. V lost 5 bases to trimming and J lost 4 bases; unmatched junction nucleotides: 11. Germline CDR1 and CDR2: SGHRS and YFSETQ. The CDR3 length is 17 residues. The DNA of the CDR3 is TGCGCCAGCAGTTATGCTCCCCTAGCGGGGGGTTACAATGAGCAGTTCTTC. Translation gives CASSYAPLAGGYNEQFF.